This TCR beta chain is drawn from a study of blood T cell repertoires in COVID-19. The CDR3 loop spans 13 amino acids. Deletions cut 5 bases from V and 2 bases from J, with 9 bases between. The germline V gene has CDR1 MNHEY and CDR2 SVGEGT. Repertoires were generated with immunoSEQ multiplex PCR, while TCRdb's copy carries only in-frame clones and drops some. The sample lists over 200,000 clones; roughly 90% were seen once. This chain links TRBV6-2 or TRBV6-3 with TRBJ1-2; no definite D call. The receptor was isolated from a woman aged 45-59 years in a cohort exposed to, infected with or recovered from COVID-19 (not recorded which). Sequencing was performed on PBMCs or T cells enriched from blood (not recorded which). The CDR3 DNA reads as TGTGCCAGCAGTCCCGGGAGGAACTATGGCTACACCTTC. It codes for CASSPGRNYGYTF.